Given below is one T cell receptor (beta chain) in context. Its target is not known. ViraFEST expansion of antigen-specific CD4+ T cells with viral peptide pools preceded sequencing. Scientists isolated CD4+ T cells after a roughly ten-day culture period ended. The study found no prior SARS-CoV-2 infection in the vaccine recipients, who tested negative for nucleocapsid antibodies. On both days 3 and 7, half of the culture medium was replaced with IL-2 medium. Using immunoSEQ multiplex PCR, the repertoire was profiled, and TCRdb retains in-frame clones only, with some absent. The profile shows about 79,000 clones, around four fifths of them singletons. This entry belongs to a study of vaccination effects on CD4 cells after COVID-19. Study-wide findings and caveats: In the study, convalescent patients were few, and early post-infection timepoints were absent. Late in the post-vaccination period, infection-induced and vaccine-induced clones underwent marked clonal contraction.

The receptor's source is a human donor who received a COVID-19 vaccine. This sample comprised CD4+ T cells from PBMCs cultured with HCoV-229E spike peptides, obtained before COVID-19 vaccination.

The DNA of the CDR3 is TGTGCCAGCAGTTACTCCGGGTCGGGTAGGGGCTACACCTTC. Translation: CASSYSGSGRGYTF. The genes are TRBV6-5 and TRBJ1-2, with no clear D. CDR1 is MNHEY and CDR2 is SVGAGI in the germline V gene. This CDR3 comprises 14 residues. Trimming took off 0 bases at V and 8 bases at J, with 13 bases between the two ends.